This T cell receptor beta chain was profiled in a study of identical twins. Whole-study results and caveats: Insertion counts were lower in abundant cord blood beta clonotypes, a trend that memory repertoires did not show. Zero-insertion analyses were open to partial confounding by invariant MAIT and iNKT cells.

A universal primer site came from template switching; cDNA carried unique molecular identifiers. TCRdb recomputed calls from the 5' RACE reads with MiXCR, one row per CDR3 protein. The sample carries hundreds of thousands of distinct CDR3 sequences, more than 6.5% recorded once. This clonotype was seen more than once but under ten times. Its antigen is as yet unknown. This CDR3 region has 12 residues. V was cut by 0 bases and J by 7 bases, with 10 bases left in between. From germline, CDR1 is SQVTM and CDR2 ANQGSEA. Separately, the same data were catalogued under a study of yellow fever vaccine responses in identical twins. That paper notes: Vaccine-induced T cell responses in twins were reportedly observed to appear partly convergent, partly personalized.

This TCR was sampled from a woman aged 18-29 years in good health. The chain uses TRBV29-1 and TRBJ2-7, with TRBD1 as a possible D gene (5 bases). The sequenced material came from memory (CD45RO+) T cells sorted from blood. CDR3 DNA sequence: TGCAGCGTTGAAGATCAAGGGGTTGAGCAGTACTTC. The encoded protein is CSVEDQGVEQYF.